This T cell receptor beta chain was documented in a study of T cell repertoires in cytomegalovirus infection. Study information: HLA-B-restricted CMV epitopes that are well studied, plus recently identified HLA-C-restricted ones, were used by the study. Based on public TCR beta signatures, there were indications of CMV infection and of a matching HLA type.

Study-level findings and limits: HLA-C-restricted CMV-specific TCR beta clonotypes prevailed in the ex vivo response. There were carriers of CMV plus the relevant HLA, and cumulative public TCR beta family frequency identified them.

TCRdb reprocessed the reads with MiXCR, giving one entry per CDR3 protein. Here the sample spans around 300,000 distinct CDR3 sequences, less than 25% being singletons. Turning to this clonotype: The antigen is not known.

The receptor's source is a human donor in good health (CMV status not recorded). Some clones in this sample may be carry-over from other donors' samples. Sequenced material: cultured PBMCs, taken from culture after CMV antigen stimulation.

The CDR3 sequence is CASSQLQPGLAGGEQYF. The CDR3 nucleotides are TGCGCCAGCAGTCAATTGCAACCGGGACTAGCGGGAGGCGAGCAGTACTTC. The rearrangement links TRBV23-1 to TRBJ2-7; 15 positions match TRBD2. Being an ORF, TRBV23-1 has a function that is uncertain. This CDR3 comprises 17 residues. The V gene end was trimmed by 1 base and the J gene end by 6 bases; junction bases not matched to a gene: 7.